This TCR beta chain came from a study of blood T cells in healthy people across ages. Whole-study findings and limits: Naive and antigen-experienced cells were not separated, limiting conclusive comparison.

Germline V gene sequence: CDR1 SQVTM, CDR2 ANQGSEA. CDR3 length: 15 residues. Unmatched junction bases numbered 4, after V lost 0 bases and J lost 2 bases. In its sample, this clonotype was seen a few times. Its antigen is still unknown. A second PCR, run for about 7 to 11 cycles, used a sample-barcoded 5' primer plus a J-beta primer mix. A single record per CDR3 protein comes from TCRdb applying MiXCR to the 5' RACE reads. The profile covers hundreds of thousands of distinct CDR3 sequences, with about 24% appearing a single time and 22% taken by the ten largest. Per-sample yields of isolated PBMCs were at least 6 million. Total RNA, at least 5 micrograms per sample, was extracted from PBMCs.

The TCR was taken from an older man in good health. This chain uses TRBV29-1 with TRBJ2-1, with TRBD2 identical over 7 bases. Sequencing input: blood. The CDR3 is CSVEDLGGAYNEQFF. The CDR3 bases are TGCAGCGTTGAAGATTTGGGGGGGGCCTACAATGAGCAGTTCTTC.